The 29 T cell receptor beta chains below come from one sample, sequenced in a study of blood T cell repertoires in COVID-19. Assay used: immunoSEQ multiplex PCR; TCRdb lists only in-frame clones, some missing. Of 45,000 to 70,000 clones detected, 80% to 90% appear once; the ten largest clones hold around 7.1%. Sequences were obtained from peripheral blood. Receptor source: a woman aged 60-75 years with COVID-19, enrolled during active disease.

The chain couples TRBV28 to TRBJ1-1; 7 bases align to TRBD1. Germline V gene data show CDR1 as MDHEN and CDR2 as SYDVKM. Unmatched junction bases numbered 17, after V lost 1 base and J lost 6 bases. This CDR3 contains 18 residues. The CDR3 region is CASSLSLRVAGGWPEAFF. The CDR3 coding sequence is TGTGCCAGCAGTTTATCCCTTAGGGTAGCAGGGGGGTGGCCTGAAGCTTTCTTT.

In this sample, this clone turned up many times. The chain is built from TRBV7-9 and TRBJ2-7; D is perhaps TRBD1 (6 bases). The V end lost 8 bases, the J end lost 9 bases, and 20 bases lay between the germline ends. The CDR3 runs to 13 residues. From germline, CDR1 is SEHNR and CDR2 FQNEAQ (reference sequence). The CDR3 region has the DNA TGTGCCAGCGGCTGGACCGACAGGCTGCGGCAGTACTTC. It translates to CASGWTDRLRQYF.

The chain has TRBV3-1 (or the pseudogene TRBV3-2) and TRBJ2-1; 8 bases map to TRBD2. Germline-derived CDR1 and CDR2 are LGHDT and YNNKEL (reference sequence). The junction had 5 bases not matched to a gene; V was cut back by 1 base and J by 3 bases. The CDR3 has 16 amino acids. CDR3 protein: CASSQVGGRLYNEQFF. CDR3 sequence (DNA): TGTGCCAGCAGCCAAGTGGGCGGGAGGCTCTACAATGAGCAGTTCTTC.

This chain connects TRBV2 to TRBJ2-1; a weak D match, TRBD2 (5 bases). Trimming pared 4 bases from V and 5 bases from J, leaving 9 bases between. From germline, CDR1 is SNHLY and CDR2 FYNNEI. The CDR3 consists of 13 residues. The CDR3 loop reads CASSGGQNNEQFF. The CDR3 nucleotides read TGTGCCAGCAGTGGAGGGCAAAACAATGAGCAGTTCTTC.

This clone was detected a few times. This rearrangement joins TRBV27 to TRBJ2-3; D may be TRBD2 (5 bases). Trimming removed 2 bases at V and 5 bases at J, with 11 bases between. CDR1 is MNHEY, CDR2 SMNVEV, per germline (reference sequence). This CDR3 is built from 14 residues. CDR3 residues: CASSLERVGDTQYF. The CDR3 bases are TGTGCCAGCAGTTTAGAGAGGGTTGGAGATACGCAGTATTTT.

CDR3 nucleotides: TGCAGCGTTGTCCCGGACAGGTATCATGAGCAGTACTTC. Its translation is CSVVPDRYHEQYF. J is TRBJ2-7 and V is TRBV29-1, with 7 bases lining up with TRBD1. This CDR3 is built from 13 residues. Losses at the gene ends were 4 bases for V and 7 bases for J; bases not matched to a gene: 10. Germline V gene data show CDR1 as SQVTM and CDR2 as ANQGSEA.

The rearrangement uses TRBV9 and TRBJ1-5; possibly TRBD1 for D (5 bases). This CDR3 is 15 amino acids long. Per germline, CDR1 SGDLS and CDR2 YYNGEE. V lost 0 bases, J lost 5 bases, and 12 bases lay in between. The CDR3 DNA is TGTGCCAGCAGCGTAGGGGCAGGGATGGATCAGCCCCAGCATTTT. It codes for CASSVGAGMDQPQHF.

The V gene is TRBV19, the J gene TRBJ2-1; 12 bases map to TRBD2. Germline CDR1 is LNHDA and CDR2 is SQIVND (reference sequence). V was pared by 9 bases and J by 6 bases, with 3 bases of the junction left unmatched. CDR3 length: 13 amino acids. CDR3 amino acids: CASTSGRINEQFF. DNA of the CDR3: TGTGCCAGCACTAGCGGGAGGATCAATGAGCAGTTCTTC.

The CDR3 protein is CAISEKTGLPHGYTF. The CDR3 DNA sequence: TGTGCCATCAGTGAAAAGACAGGGCTCCCCCATGGCTACACCTTC. The rearrangement uses TRBV10-3 and TRBJ1-2, with 7 nucleotides matching TRBD1. Germline CDR1 reads ENHRY; CDR2 reads SYGVKD. This CDR3 spans 15 amino acids. V shed 3 bases, J shed 6 bases, and the junction held 10 bases outside the gene matches.

The CDR3 DNA reads TGTGCCAGCAGTTATTCATCGTCGGGGGTCCGTGGCTACACCTTC. This gives the protein CASSYSSSGVRGYTF. The chain combines TRBV6-5 with TRBJ1-2; tentatively, D is TRBD1 (5 bases). Germline values: CDR1 MNHEY, CDR2 SVGAGI. V lost 3 bases to trimming and J lost 7 bases, with 18 bases between them. The CDR3 has 15 amino acids.

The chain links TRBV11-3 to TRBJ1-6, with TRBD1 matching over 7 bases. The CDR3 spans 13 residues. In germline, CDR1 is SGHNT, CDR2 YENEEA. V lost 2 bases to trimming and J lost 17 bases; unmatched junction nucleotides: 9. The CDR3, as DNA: TGTGCCAGCAGCTTAAGTTACAGGGGACCTATCCACTTT. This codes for CASSLSYRGPIHF.

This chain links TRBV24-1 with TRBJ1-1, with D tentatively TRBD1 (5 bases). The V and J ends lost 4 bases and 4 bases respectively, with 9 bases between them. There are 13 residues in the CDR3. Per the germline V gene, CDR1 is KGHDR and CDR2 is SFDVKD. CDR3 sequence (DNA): TGTGCCACCAGTGAGGGGCGTGGCACTGAAGCTTTCTTT. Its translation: CATSEGRGTEAFF.

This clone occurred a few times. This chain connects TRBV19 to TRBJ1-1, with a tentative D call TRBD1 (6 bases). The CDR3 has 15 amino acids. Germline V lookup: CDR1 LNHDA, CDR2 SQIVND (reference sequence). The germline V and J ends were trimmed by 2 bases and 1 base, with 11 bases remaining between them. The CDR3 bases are TGTGCCAGTAGTATAACGCCGACAGGGAACACTGAAGCTTTCTTT. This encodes CASSITPTGNTEAFF.

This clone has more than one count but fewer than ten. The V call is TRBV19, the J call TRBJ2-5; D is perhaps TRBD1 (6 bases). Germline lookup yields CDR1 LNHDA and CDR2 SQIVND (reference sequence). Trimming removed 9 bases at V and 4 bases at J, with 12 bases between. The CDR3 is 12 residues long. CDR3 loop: CARGGLRETQYF. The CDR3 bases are TGTGCCAGAGGGGGATTGAGAGAGACCCAGTACTTC.

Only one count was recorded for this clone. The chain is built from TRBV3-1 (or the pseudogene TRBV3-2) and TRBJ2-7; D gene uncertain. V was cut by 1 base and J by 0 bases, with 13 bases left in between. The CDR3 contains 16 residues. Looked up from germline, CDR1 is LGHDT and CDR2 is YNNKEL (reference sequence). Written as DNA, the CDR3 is TGTGCCAGCAGCCAAGGGAGCCCTAGGAGCTCCTACGAGCAGTACTTC. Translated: CASSQGSPRSSYEQYF.

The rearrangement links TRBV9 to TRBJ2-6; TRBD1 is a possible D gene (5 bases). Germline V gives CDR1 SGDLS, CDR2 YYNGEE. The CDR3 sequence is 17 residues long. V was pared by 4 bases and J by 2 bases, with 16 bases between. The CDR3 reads CASSHMGGAPGANVLTF. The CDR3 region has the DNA TGTGCCAGCAGCCATATGGGTGGGGCGCCTGGGGCCAACGTCCTGACTTTC.

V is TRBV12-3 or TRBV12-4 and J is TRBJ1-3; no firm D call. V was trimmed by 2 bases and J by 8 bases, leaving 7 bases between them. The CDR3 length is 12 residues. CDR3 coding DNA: TGTGCCAGCAGTTTACTCGACTACACCATATATTTT. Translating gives CASSLLDYTIYF.

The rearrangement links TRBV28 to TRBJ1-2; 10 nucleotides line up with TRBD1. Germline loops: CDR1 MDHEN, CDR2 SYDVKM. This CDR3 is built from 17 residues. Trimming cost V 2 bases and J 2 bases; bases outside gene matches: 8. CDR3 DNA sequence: TGTGCCAGCAGTTTAAGTCTGTGGGACAGGGGCAACTATGGCTACACCTTC. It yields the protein CASSLSLWDRGNYGYTF.

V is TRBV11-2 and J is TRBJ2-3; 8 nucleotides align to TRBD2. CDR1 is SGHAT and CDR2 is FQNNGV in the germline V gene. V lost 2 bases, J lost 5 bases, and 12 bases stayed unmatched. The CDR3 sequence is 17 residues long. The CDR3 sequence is CASSLTRFSGIEDTQYF. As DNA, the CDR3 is TGTGCCAGCAGCTTAACCCGGTTTAGCGGGATCGAAGATACGCAGTATTTT.

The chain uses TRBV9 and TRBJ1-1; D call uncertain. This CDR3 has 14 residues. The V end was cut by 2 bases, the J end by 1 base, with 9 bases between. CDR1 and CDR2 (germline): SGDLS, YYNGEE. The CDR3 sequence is CASSVNIWNTEAFF. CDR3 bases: TGTGCCAGCAGCGTGAACATTTGGAACACTGAAGCTTTCTTT.

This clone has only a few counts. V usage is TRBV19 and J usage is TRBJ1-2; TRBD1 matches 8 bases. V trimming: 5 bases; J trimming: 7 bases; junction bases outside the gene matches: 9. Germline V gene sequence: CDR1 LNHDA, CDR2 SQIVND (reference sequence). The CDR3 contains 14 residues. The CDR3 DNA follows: TGTGCCAGTAGTCCTGGTCCAGGGGGCTCTGGCTACACCTTC. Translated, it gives CASSPGPGGSGYTF.

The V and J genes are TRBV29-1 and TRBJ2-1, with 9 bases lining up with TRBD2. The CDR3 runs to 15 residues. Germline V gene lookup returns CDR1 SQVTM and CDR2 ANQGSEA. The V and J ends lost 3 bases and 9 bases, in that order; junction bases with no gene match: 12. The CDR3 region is CSVDGASGVGSEQFF. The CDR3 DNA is TGCAGCGTTGATGGGGCTAGCGGGGTTGGGAGTGAGCAGTTCTTC.

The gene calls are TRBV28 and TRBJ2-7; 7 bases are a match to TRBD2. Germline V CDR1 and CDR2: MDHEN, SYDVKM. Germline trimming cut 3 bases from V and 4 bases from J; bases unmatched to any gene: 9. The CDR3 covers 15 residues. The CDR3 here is CASSLLTSSRYEQYF. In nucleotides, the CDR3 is TGTGCCAGCAGTTTGTTGACTAGCTCAAGGTACGAGCAGTACTTC.

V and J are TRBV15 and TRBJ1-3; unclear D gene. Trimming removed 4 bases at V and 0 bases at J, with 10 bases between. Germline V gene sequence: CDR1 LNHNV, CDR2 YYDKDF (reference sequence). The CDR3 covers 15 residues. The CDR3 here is CATSTWPSSGNTIYF. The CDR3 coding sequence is TGTGCCACCAGCACGTGGCCTAGCTCTGGAAACACCATATATTTT.

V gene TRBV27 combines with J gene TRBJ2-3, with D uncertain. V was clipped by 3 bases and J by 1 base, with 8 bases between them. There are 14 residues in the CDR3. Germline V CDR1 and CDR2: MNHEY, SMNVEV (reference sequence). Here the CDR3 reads CASSFSPRTDTQYF. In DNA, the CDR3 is TGTGCCAGCAGTTTCTCTCCCCGCACAGATACGCAGTATTTT.

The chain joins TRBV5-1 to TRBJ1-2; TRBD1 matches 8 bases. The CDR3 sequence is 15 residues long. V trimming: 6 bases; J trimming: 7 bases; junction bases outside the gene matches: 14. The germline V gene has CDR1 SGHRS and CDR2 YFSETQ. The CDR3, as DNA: TGCGCCAGCAAAGTGAATTTCCCAGGGGGCGTTGGCTACACCTTC. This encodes CASKVNFPGGVGYTF.

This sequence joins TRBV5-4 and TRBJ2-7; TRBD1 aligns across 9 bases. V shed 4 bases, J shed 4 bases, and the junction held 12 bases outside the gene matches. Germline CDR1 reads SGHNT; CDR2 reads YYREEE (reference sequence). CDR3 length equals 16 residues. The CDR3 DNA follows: TGTGCCAGCAGCCGTGACGTGGGACAGGGAGGTTACGAGCAGTACTTC. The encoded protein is CASSRDVGQGGYEQYF.

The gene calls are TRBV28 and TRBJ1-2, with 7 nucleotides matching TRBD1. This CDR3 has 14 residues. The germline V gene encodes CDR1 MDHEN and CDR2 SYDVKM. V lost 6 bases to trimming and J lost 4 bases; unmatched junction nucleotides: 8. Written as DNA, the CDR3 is TGTGCCAGCAGCAATTTGACAGGGATCTATGGCTACACCTTC. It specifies CASSNLTGIYGYTF.

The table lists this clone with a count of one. The CDR3 sequence: CASSLDITGVYGYTF. DNA of the CDR3: TGTGCCAGCAGCCTGGACATAACAGGGGTCTATGGCTACACCTTC. The rearrangement links TRBV5-6 to TRBJ1-2; 7 nucleotides agree with TRBD1. Trimming removed 4 bases from V and 4 bases from J; junction bases left unmatched: 10. There are 15 residues in the CDR3. Per the germline V gene, CDR1 is SGHDT and CDR2 is YYEEEE.